This T cell receptor (beta chain) was recorded in a study of cytomegalovirus exposure and HLA in healthy donors. Whole-study results and caveats: TCR beta V segments were, for the most part, productive about 87% or about 30% of the time in an earlier analysis.

Remarks on this clone: Its antigen remains unknown.

Primers for the PCR totalled 60 Vbeta and 13 Jbeta. Assay used: immunoSEQ multiplex PCR; TCRdb lists only in-frame clones, some missing. Of some 140,000 clones listed, around 77% are singletons. The sequenced sample was PBMCs. This receptor was obtained from a man younger than 45 in good health and CMV-seronegative.

The CDR3 nucleotides are TGTGCCTGTAACCCCGGAGCAGATCCGATCGGGGATCAGCCCCAGCATTTT. This codes for CACNPGADPIGDQPQHF. V is TRBV30 and J is TRBJ1-5; D not resolved. The CDR3 has 17 amino acids. Trimming stripped 6 bases from V and 5 bases from J, with 26 bases between. From germline, CDR1 is GTSNPN and CDR2 SVGIG (reference sequence).